This is a list of T cell receptor beta chains from one sample in a study of cytomegalovirus exposure and HLA in healthy donors. The repertoire was sequenced with immunoSEQ multiplex PCR; TCRdb's copy has only in-frame clones and lacks some. The sample contains fewer than 250,000 clones, over 70% of which appear only once. The specimen was PBMCs. The receptors here all came from a man in his forties or fifties in good health and CMV-seropositive. CDR3s include the opening cysteine and the closing phenylalanine or tryptophan. Each record gives: D gene, V gene, clone size, J gene, CDR3 DNA, CDR3 protein. A D gene is named only where the DNA matches it firmly. Clone size is not always given. Where it is, it says once, few, many or a class for expanded clones.

>-|TRBV6-5|-|TRBJ1-1
TGTGCCAGCGGTAGTCGTACTGAAGCTTTCTTT
CASGSRTEAFF
>-|TRBV5-1|few|TRBJ2-5
TGCGCCAGCAGCTCTGGAGCACAGGCGGAAGGAGAGACCCAGTACTTC
CASSSGAQAEGETQYF
>-|TRBV5-1|-|TRBJ1-1
TGCGCCAGCAGCTTGTCCAGGGTCGGCACTGAAGCTTTCTTT
CASSLSRVGTEAFF
>-|TRBV2|-|TRBJ2-7
TGTGCCAGCAGGTCCTCATCCTACGAGCAGTACTTC
CASRSSSYEQYF
>TRBD2|TRBV7-8|-|TRBJ2-1
TGTGCCAGCTTTCATCTTGGACTAGCGGACTACAATGAGCAGTTCTTC
CASFHLGLADYNEQFF
>-|TRBV12-5|-|TRBJ1-3
TGTGCTAGTGGTTTGTGGGGGGCTGGAAACACCATATATTTT
CASGLWGAGNTIYF
>TRBD1|TRBV5-1|-|TRBJ2-7
TGCGCCAGCAGCCCCCCGGGACAGGGGGGCGAGCAGTACTTC
CASSPPGQGGEQYF
>-|TRBV6-6|many|TRBJ2-7
TGTGCCAGCAGCCCCGGAAGGAGGGACTTGTACGAGCAGTACTTC
CASSPGRRDLYEQYF
>-|TRBV5-8|-|TRBJ1-1
TGTGCCAGCATTTCGGGGGAAGCTTTCTTT
CASISGEAFF
>-|TRBV7-3|-|TRBJ2-6
TGTTCCAGCAGCTCTACAGGGTTTGGGGCCAACGTCCTGACTTTC
CSSSSTGFGANVLTF
>-|TRBV2|once|TRBJ2-2
TGTGCCAGCAGTGAAATTAGCGCCGACACCGGGGAGCTGTTTTTT
CASSEISADTGELFF
>TRBD2|TRBV7-6|-|TRBJ2-2
TGTGCCAGCAGCTTCGCCGGGAGGGGGGCGAACACCGGGGAGCTGTTTTTT
CASSFAGRGANTGELFF
>TRBD2|TRBV5-1|-|TRBJ2-7
TGCGCCAGCACTAGCGGGAGTTACGAGCAGTACTTC
CASTSGSYEQYF
>TRBD1|TRBV5-6|-|TRBJ2-5
TGTGCCAGCAGATACGGACAGGGCAAGACCCAGTACTTC
CASRYGQGKTQYF
>TRBD1|TRBV29-1|-|TRBJ1-5
TGCAGCGTTGGACAGGGGACTGGGCCCCAGCATTTT
CSVGQGTGPQHF
>TRBD1|TRBV6-5|-|TRBJ2-3
TGTGCCAGCAGACCGGGACAGGCGACAGATACGCAGTATTTT
CASRPGQATDTQYF
>TRBD2|TRBV7-9|-|TRBJ2-7
TGTGCCAGCAGCTACCAGCGGGAGAGCTACGAGCAGTACTTC
CASSYQRESYEQYF
>TRBD1|TRBV5-1|-|TRBJ1-5
TGCGCCAGCGCCCCCGGACAGGGGTTGAATCAGCCCCAGCATTTT
CASAPGQGLNQPQHF
>TRBD1|TRBV28|few|TRBJ1-4
TGTGCCAGCAGTTCCGGGACAGGGAAGGAAAAACTGTTTTTT
CASSSGTGKEKLFF
>-|TRBV27|-|TRBJ2-7
TGTGCCAGCAGTTCGGGACTGAGCTACGAGCAGTACTTC
CASSSGLSYEQYF
>TRBD1|TRBV7-9|-|TRBJ2-7
TGTGCCAGCAGCATCTCTCCTACAGGGGGCGAGCAGTACTTC
CASSISPTGGEQYF
>TRBD2|TRBV7-8|once|TRBJ2-1
TGTGCCAGCAGCTTCGGACTAGCGGGAGGGCCGGAATACAATGAGCAGTTCTTC
CASSFGLAGGPEYNEQFF
>-|TRBV27|-|TRBJ1-5
TGTGCCAGCAGTTCAGAGGGTCAGCCCCAGCATTTT
CASSSEGQPQHF
>-|TRBV6-5|-|TRBJ2-6
TGTGCCAGCAGTTCCCCGGGGGCCAACGTCCTGACTTTC
CASSSPGANVLTF
>-|TRBV7-9|-|TRBJ1-2
TGTGCCAGCAGCTCATCCTCCGGGACATTTCACGATGGCTACACCTTC
CASSSSSGTFHDGYTF
>-|TRBV28|few|TRBJ1-1
TGTGCCAGCGCAGGGAGGACTAACACTGAAGCTTTCTTT
CASAGRTNTEAFF
>TRBD2|TRBV4-2|-|TRBJ2-1
TGTGCCAGCAGCCAAAGCGGGAGGGCCGGGAATGAGCAGTTCTTC
CASSQSGRAGNEQFF
>TRBD1|TRBV2|-|TRBJ1-2
TGTGCCAGCAGGGGACCGACAGGGGTCTCGTATGGCTACACCTTC
CASRGPTGVSYGYTF
>-|TRBV10-2|once|TRBJ2-2
TGCGCCAGCAGGAGGCCCCGGGACACCGGGGAGCTGTTTTTT
CASRRPRDTGELFF
>-|TRBV2|-|TRBJ2-1
TGTGCCAGCAGTGAATTTCTTAGGAGCAATGAGCAGTTCTTC
CASSEFLRSNEQFF
>-|TRBV20-1|-|TRBJ2-1
TGCAGTGCCGGGGGTAATGAGCAGTTCTTC
CSAGGNEQFF
>-|TRBV19|few|TRBJ1-5
TGTGCCAGTAGTATGGCGGGGAGTAATCAGCCCCAGCATTTT
CASSMAGSNQPQHF
>-|TRBV5-5|few|TRBJ2-3
TGTGCCAGCAGCTTGACGTCACTACCCACAGATACGCAGTATTTT
CASSLTSLPTDTQYF
>TRBD1|TRBV4-3|once|TRBJ1-2
TGCGCCAGCAGCCAACACCGGACAGGGGACTATGGCTACACCTTC
CASSQHRTGDYGYTF
>TRBD2|TRBV2|-|TRBJ2-1
TGTGCCAGCACGGGACTAGCGGGAGACAATGAGCAGTTCTTC
CASTGLAGDNEQFF
>TRBD1|TRBV27|-|TRBJ1-4
TGTGCCAGCAGTTCCCGGGACAGGGCGTTCACTAATGAAAAACTGTTTTTT
CASSSRDRAFTNEKLFF
>TRBD2|TRBV28|-|TRBJ2-3
TGTGCCAGCAGTTATTTGGCGGGAGGCGTTCAAGATACGCAGTATTTT
CASSYLAGGVQDTQYF
>-|TRBV15|few|TRBJ1-1
TGTGCCACCAGCAGGGGAGGCAGGGCCGCTGAAGCTTTCTTT
CATSRGGRAAEAFF
>TRBD1|TRBV28|-|TRBJ2-5
TGTGCCAGCAGTTTACCCGGGGACAGGGGTCTAGAGACCCAGTACTTC
CASSLPGDRGLETQYF
>-|TRBV11-3|-|TRBJ2-1
TGTGCCAGCAGCTTAGTGGAGACAGTATACAATGAGCAGTTCTTC
CASSLVETVYNEQFF
>TRBD2|TRBV7-9|-|TRBJ2-7
TGTGCCAGCAGCGATAGCGGGAGGAACGAGCAGTACTTC
CASSDSGRNEQYF